What follows are 27 T cell receptor beta chains derived from one specimen sequenced in a study of metastatic and nonmetastatic thyroid tumors. TCRdb used MiXCR to call clones anew from the PCR reads. Of approximately 86,000 clones in the sample, roughly an eighth were seen once. Patients underwent thyroid surgery, and none had received any treatment before it. The sample was tumor tissue. These receptors originate from a female donor with papillary thyroid cancer or a benign thyroid nodule (not recorded which). Some clones in this sample may be carry-over from other donors' samples.

This clone was seen more than once but under ten times. This may stem from a read error, because a much larger clone lies one nucleotide away. J is TRBJ2-2 and V is TRBV25-1, with a weak D call TRBD1 (6 bases). In germline, CDR1 is MGHDK, CDR2 SYGVNS. This CDR3 spans 15 amino acids. This CDR3 is CASSELRTDTWELFF. The CDR3 DNA is TGTGCCAGCAGTGAATTGCGGACAGACACCTGGGAGCTGTTTTTT.

This clone was picked up many times. The CDR3 bases are TGTGCCAGCAGTCAGACAGGAAACAATCAGCCCCAGCATTTT. Its protein product is CASSQTGNNQPQHF. The V call is TRBV6-2 or TRBV6-3, the J call TRBJ1-5; possibly TRBD1 for D (6 bases). The CDR3 is 14 amino acids. Deletions cut 5 bases from V and 3 bases from J, with 11 bases between. Germline CDR1 is MNHEY and CDR2 is SVGEGT.

Details on this clone: Just one base apart from a much larger clone, this may be a read error. The sample holds other DNA sequences that translate to the same CDR3. The genes are TRBV2 and TRBJ1-3; TRBD1 agrees at 7 bases. The CDR3 spans 14 residues. Germline lookup yields CDR1 SNHLY and CDR2 FYNNEI. The CDR3 nucleotides read TGTGCCAGCAGTGCACAGGGGTATGGAAACACAATATATTTT. Its protein is CASSAQGYGNTIYF.

This clone was counted only a few times. This may come from a read error, since a much larger clone is one base off. The chain couples TRBV12-5 to TRBJ2-7; a weak D match, TRBD2 (5 bases). V was trimmed by 7 bases and J by 0 bases, leaving 19 bases between them. Germline V gene sequence: CDR1 LGHNT, CDR2 FRNRAP. This CDR3 has 16 residues. CDR3 DNA: TGTGCTAGTGCCCCCCCCAGGAGGTCGAGCTCCTACGAGCAGTACTTC. Translation: CASAPPRRSSSYEQYF. The entire variable domain, with the rest obtained from reference TRBV12-5 and TRBJ2-7, is as follows: DARVTQTPRHKVTEMGQEVTMRCQPILGHNTVFWYRQTMMQGLELLAYFRNRAPLDDSGMPKDRFSAEMPDATLATLKIQPSEPRDSAVYFCASAPPRRSSSYEQYFGPGTRLTVT.

J is TRBJ1-1 and V is TRBV6-6; 9 bases agree with TRBD1. The length of the CDR3 is 18 residues. In germline, CDR1 is MNHNY, CDR2 SVGAGI (reference sequence). Germline trimming cut 0 bases from V and 3 bases from J; bases unmatched to any gene: 11. The CDR3 sequence is CASSYSTGQGLVYTEAFF. The CDR3 coding sequence is TGTGCCAGCAGTTACTCTACAGGACAGGGGTTGGTGTACACTGAAGCTTTCTTT.

This clone was recorded at least ten times. The chain combines TRBV20-1 with TRBJ2-5; D is undetermined. CDR1 and CDR2 from the germline V gene are DFQATT and SNEGSKA (reference sequence). CDR3 size: 12 residues. V shed 3 bases and J shed 4 bases, with 9 bases lying between them. The DNA for the CDR3 is TGCAGTGCTAGTAGGGTAGGAGAGACCCAGTACTTC. Protein product: CSASRVGETQYF.

This clone was counted many times. V gene TRBV10-2 combines with J gene TRBJ2-3; no firm D call. The CDR3 length is 12 residues. CDR1 and CDR2 (germline): WSHSY, SAAADI. Trimming left V 5 bases short and J 4 bases short, with 7 bases between. CDR3: CASSSPPDTQYF. The CDR3 DNA reads TGCGCCAGCAGTTCACCCCCAGATACGCAGTATTTT.

This clone was found a few times. This may stem from a read error, because a much larger clone lies one nucleotide away. This rearrangement joins TRBV7-2 to TRBJ2-7; 8 positions agree with TRBD2. The CDR3 is 15 amino acids. Looked up from germline, CDR1 is SGHTA and CDR2 is FQGNSA. V lost 4 bases and J lost 4; bases outside the gene matches: 9. The CDR3 is CASSYGTRGMYEQYF. The DNA for the CDR3 is TGTGCCAGCAGCTACGGGACTAGAGGGATGTACGAGCAGTACTTC.

Concerning this clone itself: A junction boundary mismatches the germline segment, possibly from a read error. The CDR3, as DNA: TGCAGTGCTAGGGGGGGAGGTGGCAATCAGCCCCAGCGTTTT. Protein product: CSARGGGGNQPQRF. The genes are TRBV20-1 and TRBJ1-5, with D possibly TRBD1 on 5 matching bases. Germline V lookup: CDR1 DFQATT, CDR2 SNEGSKA (reference sequence). The length of the CDR3 is 14 residues.

This clone was seen many times. V is TRBV20-1 and J is TRBJ2-3; 10 bases agree with TRBD2. This CDR3 has 15 amino acids. The germline V gene has CDR1 DFQATT and CDR2 SNEGSKA (reference sequence). J gave up 6 bases and V 5 bases, and 11 bases lay outside the gene matches. This chain's CDR3 is CSARLSSGRWDTQYF. For the CDR3, the DNA is TGCAGTGCTCGGCTTTCTAGCGGGAGATGGGATACGCAGTATTTT.

This clone was observed a handful of times. This clone may be a read error of a much larger clone one base away. Distinct nucleotide sequences in the sample also encode this CDR3. The chain uses TRBV11-3 and TRBJ1-2; tentatively, D is TRBD1 (5 bases). This CDR3 region has 13 residues. Germline-derived CDR1 and CDR2 are SGHNT and YENEEA. In DNA form, the CDR3 reads TGTGCCAGCAGCCCGGGACCCCTTGATGGTTACACCTTC. The encoded protein is CASSPGPLDGYTF.

With regard to this clone: A much larger clone is a single base away; this may be a read error. The sample contains more than one DNA sequence encoding this CDR3. V gene TRBV29-1 combines with J gene TRBJ2-7, with 10 bases matching TRBD1. CDR3 length: 13 residues. Germline V gives CDR1 SQVTM, CDR2 ANQGSEA. The V and J ends lost 5 bases and 2 bases, in that order; junction bases with no gene match: 3. Here the CDR3 reads CSVPGQGAYEQYF. The CDR3 nucleotides read TGCAGCGTTCCTGGACAGGGGGCCTACGAGCAGTACTTC.

This clone was observed many times. The gene calls are TRBV12-3 or TRBV12-4 and TRBJ2-1; 9 bases agree with TRBD2. CDR3 length: 16 residues. After removal of 3 bases from V and 6 bases from J, the junction contained 9 bases not matched to a gene. CDR3 sequence reads: CASSLMAGGRGNEQFF. The CDR3 DNA follows: TGTGCCAGCAGTTTGATGGCGGGAGGGCGGGGCAATGAGCAGTTCTTC.

This clone was observed many times. The CDR3 loop is CASSWRGQDYGYTF. The CDR3, as DNA: TGCGCCAGCAGCTGGAGAGGACAGGACTATGGCTACACCTTC. The chain combines TRBV5-1 with TRBJ1-2; 7 bases align to TRBD1. The CDR3 has 14 amino acids. Germline lookup yields CDR1 SGHRS and CDR2 YFSETQ. J lost 3 bases, V lost 3 bases, and 5 bases had no gene match.

This clone was detected many times. This sample also contains other DNA sequences that code for the same CDR3. The chain links TRBV6-1 to TRBJ1-1; tentatively, D is TRBD1 (6 bases). Trimming shortened V by 5 bases and J by 11 bases, and 15 bases separated the two germline ends. The CDR3 contains 12 residues. Germline V lookup: CDR1 MNHNS, CDR2 SASEGT. The CDR3 nucleotides read TGTGCCAGCAGTCCCCCGGGGGGGCGGGCTTTCTTT. This sequence encodes CASSPPGGRAFF.

Notes on this clone: A much larger clone differs by one base, so this may be a read error. Other nucleotide sequences from this sample produce the same CDR3. The chain uses TRBV2 and TRBJ2-2; a possible D gene is TRBD2 (5 bases). This CDR3 spans 15 amino acids. V was shortened by 8 bases and J by 3 bases, with 16 bases between the two germline ends. CDR1 is SNHLY and CDR2 is FYNNEI in the germline V gene. CDR3 nucleotide sequence: TGTGCCAGCCGGGGTAGTGGTAGGGACACCGGGGAGCTGTTTTTT. Amino acids: CASRGSGRDTGELFF.

The sample holds many counts of this clone. The chain has TRBV7-9 and TRBJ1-1, with D possibly being TRBD1 (5 bases). From germline, CDR1 is SEHNR and CDR2 FQNEAQ (reference sequence). This CDR3 has 14 residues. V was shortened by 3 bases and J by 0 bases, with 8 bases between the two germline ends. CDR3 bases: TGTGCCAGCAGCTTTCAGGGAATGAACACTGAAGCTTTCTTT. As protein: CASSFQGMNTEAFF. Complete variable domain (other parts from reference TRBV7-9 and TRBJ1-1): DTGVSQNPRHKITKRGQNVTFRCDPISEHNRLYWYRQTLGQGPEFLTYFQNEAQLEKSRLLSDRFSAERPKGSFSTLEIQRTEQGDSAMYLCASSFQGMNTEAFFGQGTRLTVV.

Ten or more counts support this clone. The junction shows a germline mismatch at one end, possibly a read error. The sample holds other DNA sequences that translate to the same CDR3. This chain links TRBV11-3 with TRBJ1-1; unclear D gene. The CDR3 is 12 amino acids. Germline V gene data show CDR1 as SGHNT and CDR2 as YENEEA. The CDR3: CASSLDVTEAFF. The CDR3, as DNA: TGTGCCAGCAGCCTAGATGTCACTGAAGCTTTCTTT.

This clone showed up many times. This same CDR3 is encoded by further DNA sequences in the sample. The J gene is TRBJ1-5, the V gene TRBV6-1; D may be TRBD1 (5 bases). CDR1 and CDR2 (germline): MNHNS, SASEGT. There are 16 residues in the CDR3. V gave up 6 bases and J gave up 2 bases, with 17 bases separating them. In nucleotides, the CDR3 is TGTGCCAGCAGCTTCGCCTTGGGGGAAGGCAATCAGCCCCAGCATTTT. Translation gives CASSFALGEGNQPQHF.

This clone was seen at least ten times. The rearrangement links TRBV18 to TRBJ2-2, with D hard to call. V lost 2 bases to trimming and J lost 4 bases, with 11 bases between them. This CDR3 is built from 15 residues. Germline assignment: CDR1 KGHSH and CDR2 LQKENI. Written as DNA, the CDR3 is TGTGCCAGCTCACCAACGGGCCCTTTCACCGGGGAGCTGTTTTTT. It yields the protein CASSPTGPFTGELFF.

This clone was recorded many times. This could be a read error, since a much larger clone is one nucleotide away. The chain links TRBV28 to TRBJ2-1; TRBD1 aligns across 9 bases. Germline V lookup: CDR1 MDHEN, CDR2 SYDVKM. The CDR3 spans 15 residues. CDR3 DNA: TGTGCCGGCAGTTTAAGGACAGGGGTCGACAATGAGCAGTTCTTC. Its translation is CAGSLRTGVDNEQFF.

This clone was observed a handful of times. A much larger clone lies a single base off, so this may be a read error. The chain has TRBV24-1 and TRBJ1-3, with TRBD1 identical over 8 bases. The V gene end was trimmed by 1 base and the J gene end by 6 bases; junction bases not matched to a gene: 4. The V gene's germline CDR1 is KGHDR and CDR2 SFDVKD. The CDR3 is 15 amino acids. The CDR3 DNA sequence: TGTGCCACCAGTGATTTAGGACAGGGAGTAAACACCATATATTTT. This sequence encodes CATSDLGQGVNTIYF.

This clone was recorded many times. The chain has TRBV6-5 and TRBJ1-2; no clear D gene. Germline CDR1 reads MNHEY; CDR2 reads SVGAGI. Trimming shortened V by 3 bases and J by 2 bases, and 10 bases separated the two germline ends. This CDR3 has 14 residues. The CDR3 nucleotides are TGTGCCAGCAGTTATGGGAGGGTCAACTATGGCTACACCTTC. Residues: CASSYGRVNYGYTF.

This clone was seen only a few times. This may stem from a read error, because a much larger clone lies one nucleotide away. V is TRBV28 and J is TRBJ1-5; D is ambiguous. Germline CDR1 MDHEN, CDR2 SYDVKM. Trimming removed 6 bases from V and 7 bases from J, with 19 bases in between. The CDR3 totals 15 residues. The CDR3 loop reads CASSLTWTATQPQHF. The CDR3 DNA sequence: TGTGCCAGCAGCCTAACCTGGACCGCAACGCAGCCCCAGCATTTT.

The sample holds many counts of this clone. The chain employs TRBV9 and TRBJ1-6, with 7 nucleotides matching TRBD1. Germline loops: CDR1 SGDLS, CDR2 YYNGEE. The CDR3 is made up of 14 amino acids. After removal of 2 bases from V and 5 bases from J, the junction contained 1 base not matched to a gene. DNA of the CDR3: TGTGCCAGCAGCGTGACAGGGCATAATTCACCCCTCCACTTT. Translating it yields CASSVTGHNSPLHF.

At least ten counts were recorded for this clone. The V call is TRBV30, the J call TRBJ2-7; 11 bases map to TRBD2. CDR3 length: 15 amino acids. Per the germline V gene, CDR1 is GTSNPN and CDR2 is SVGIG (reference sequence). The junction had 5 bases not matched to a gene; V was cut back by 2 bases and J by 2 bases. DNA of the CDR3: TGTGCCTGGAGTCGGATTAGCGGGAGGGCCTACGAGCAGTACTTC. Amino acid sequence: CAWSRISGRAYEQYF.

This clone appeared a few times. The CDR3 DNA reads TGTGCCAGCTCACTAACTAGAGGGAGCTCCTACGAGCAGTACTTC. Its translation: CASSLTRGSSYEQYF. J is TRBJ2-7 and V is TRBV18; D perhaps matches TRBD2 (5 bases). The CDR3 is made up of 15 amino acids. V was trimmed by 4 bases and J by 0 bases, leaving 13 bases between them. The germline CDR1 and CDR2 sequences are KGHSH and LQKENI.